This entry describes one T cell receptor beta chain. There is no known antigen for this receptor. Per-nucleotide qualities are absent, and no much larger clonotype sits a single base away. The instrument was an Illumina NovaSeq 6000. TCRalpha and TCRbeta cDNA libraries were constructed by 5'RACE with constant-segment primers, with sample barcodes and unique molecular identifiers being introduced. RNA was extracted from every sample with Trizol reagent. Amplification of the libraries took two PCR steps, and the second step added a second sample barcode plus Illumina TruSeq adapters. Libraries were sequenced on an Illumina NovaSeq with 2 x 150 bp paired-end reads. The paper's data handling went like this. With migec v1.2.7, reads were demultiplexed and then collapsed into UMI-guided consensus sequences. Using mixcr v2.1.11, the UMI consensuses were aligned to TRA and TRB V and J templates and assembled into clonotypes. Expanded or contracted clonotypes were those called significant by both edgeR and NoisET, with noise models trained on biological replicates. For edgeR calls, the thresholds were a false discovery rate-adjusted p below 0.01 and a log2 fold-change of 1. As an exploratory analysis of dynamics, PCA with hierarchical clustering was applied to max-normalized trajectories of the 1000 most abundant clonotypes. Each responding clone was given a CD4 or CD8 phenotype based on the CD4+ and CD8+ repertoires, which had been sequenced separately. Through fastp at Q25 and MiXCR, TCRdb rebuilt clones from the public reads, retaining in-frame beta chains. Identical CDR3 protein sequences are pooled into one entry, listed with their most common genes and DNA. The V and J calls here are based on TCRdb, not the publication. This sample has about 300,000 distinct CDR3 sequences in its table, and approximately 19% of those were observed once. The ten largest clones add up to more than 20% of the sample.

The data were taken from a study of T-cell memory formation after mild COVID-19 (dated by TCRdb to about 2021). With respect to the entire study: Most TCR sequence clusters were specific to one of the two donors. Longitudinal TCRalpha and TCRbeta repertoire sequencing tracked T-cell clones expanding and contracting after mild COVID-19 in two donors. Two young, previously healthy adult volunteers made up the cohort, one male and one female.

V loses 4 bases, J loses 4 bases, and the germline ends lie 9 bases apart. Spanning cysteine to phenylalanine, the CDR3 consists of 13 amino acids. Only the CDR3 part of the read is kept: 39 bases, read in frame from the first base. The germline V gene encodes CDR1 SGHTA and CDR2 FQGTGA. On the study overall, not on this receptor specifically: The study included only two mild cases, and larger cohorts that include severe cases with pre-infection samples were judged to be necessary. SARS-CoV-2 specificity was not confirmed for the second-wave clones peaking on day 37. Balanced CD4/CD8 phenotypes were observed for clones contracting from day 15 to 85, whereas a bias towards CD4+ was observed for a second wave of clones expanding from day 15 to 37. Contracting CD4+ clones appeared mostly in the CM and EM memory subsets, whereas CD8+ clones were enriched in EMRA. Some responding clones were detected in pre-infection memory, suggesting pre-existing cross-reactive memory T cells joined the SARS-CoV-2 response.

Ficoll-Paque density gradient centrifugation was the method used to isolate PBMCs. This clonotype originated in a man between 18 and 35 years old who had mild COVID-19 (a few samples of this study predate the infection). The sample titles of this study are shuffled in the database, so cell type and time point are left out; the donor was told from shared clones. The sequence is built from TRBV7-3 and TRBJ2-3; the D gene identity is not certain. What was sequenced was PBMCs or a T cell subset sorted from them (not recorded which). For the CDR3, the sequence is CASSSFLADTQYF. The DNA sequence is given as TGTGCCAGCAGCTCCTTCCTGGCAGATACGCAGTATTTT.